This T cell receptor (beta chain) was retrieved from a study of blood T cells in healthy people across ages. Whole-study findings and limits: Aged donors had fewer naive CD4+ cells and lower diversity than long-lived donors. Significant beta diversity loss was already apparent by age approximately 40, declining roughly linearly. Without sorted subsets, naive and antigen-experienced compartments could not be conclusively compared.

Comment on this clonotype: The antigen is unknown.

The CDR3 is made up of 14 amino acids. Per the germline V gene, CDR1 is DFQATT and CDR2 is SNEGSKA (reference sequence). Trimming pared 3 bases from V and 0 bases from J, leaving 8 bases between. Sample-barcoded 5' priming and a J-beta primer mix drove a second PCR of roughly 7 to 11 cycles. Every cDNA molecule carried a tag from a template-switch adaptor bearing 12 random nucleotides. TCRdb fed the 5' RACE reads into MiXCR, producing one record per CDR3 protein. Of some 800,000 distinct CDR3 sequences in the sample, under 45% are singletons; the top ten hold about 21%. The sequenced sample consisted of blood. The sequence derives from a man aged 55 to 70 in good health. V is TRBV20-1 and J is TRBJ2-2; D is unresolved. This CDR3 reads CSASVQPNTGELFF. The CDR3 region has the DNA TGCAGTGCTAGTGTACAGCCGAACACCGGGGAGCTGTTTTTT.